This T cell receptor (beta chain) was retrieved from a study of blood T cell repertoires in COVID-19. CDR1 and CDR2 from the germline V gene are SQVTM and ANQGSEA. V dropped 0 bases and J dropped 2 bases, with 13 bases sitting between them. There are 15 residues in the CDR3. Per the study methods: Estimated nucleated cell counts came from reference gene primer amplification. Libraries were prepared by immunoSEQ multiplex PCR; TCRdb keeps only in-frame clonotypes and omits some of them. V, J and clone size reflect that table, while D and trimming were determined from the DNA. The sample gives some 220,000 clones, nearly 85% of which show up once; about 1.3% is in the top ten.

The TCR sequence derives from a woman in her 30s with COVID-19, enrolled during active disease. The chain links TRBV29-1 to TRBJ1-1; D is unclear. The source material was peripheral blood. CDR3 loop: CSVEDLGVANTEAFF. CDR3 DNA sequence: TGCAGCGTTGAAGATCTAGGTGTGGCTAACACTGAAGCTTTCTTT.